Described below is a single T cell receptor beta chain sequence and its context. This clone's antigen is unknown. No much larger clone exists at a distance of one base, and base qualities are not known. Distinct nucleotide sequences in the sample also encode this CDR3. Using the deep immunoSEQ assay, TCR CDR3 regions were amplified from genomic DNA by multiplex PCR. Extracted genomic DNA from each cell subset was distributed evenly across all wells of several immunoSEQ 96-well plates, and each plate was treated as a replicate. For sorted subsets, around 200 ng genomic DNA, equal to some 30,000 T cell genomes, was loaded into each replicate PCR. Purified libraries were measured with a Qubit 3.0 fluorometer, size-checked on a Bioanalyzer 2100, and measured again with the KAPA Library Quantification kit. Every immunoSEQ 96-well plate was sequenced on a dedicated single-read 150-cycle Illumina NextSeq 550 flow cell. In the authors' own workflow: Because only junctional sequences without quality scores were contained in the immunoSEQ output, filtering matching that applied to full-length reads could not be performed. To assign V/J genes and CDR3, sequences were annotated using PyIR, a Python wrapper for IgBLAST v1.9, with IMGT germline references. Any read was removed if the V/J assignment was weak (E-value above 1e-6), the CDR3 was missing, or the read contained stop codons, out-of-frame junctions, or ambiguous translated residues. V3J clonotypes were defined as sequences sharing the same inferred V gene, J gene, and CDR3 amino acid sequence. Percentage overlap between repertoires was calculated by dividing the number of shared unique clonotypes by the size of the smaller repertoire. Repertoire richness was assessed with RTK rarefaction, the Chao1 estimator, and Recon v2.1 estimates of unobserved clonotypes. Generation probabilities for all TCRbeta clonotypes obtained by the gDNA method from a few donors were computed using OLGA. TCRdb took over this immuneACCESS table, retaining in-frame rearrangements with V and J assigned. Such tables are incomplete; in checked studies, under half of the missing clones stem from an unresolved V gene, and the remainder is unexplained. That table supplies the V and J calls and clone size; D and trimming were determined from the DNA. The sample records 2,500,000 or so clones, around 92% of which are singletons. The top ten constitute 0.37% of the sample.

The sample originates from a study of shared clonotypes between healthy human individuals (dated by TCRdb to 2019 to 2021). In terms of the full investigation: A couple of women and a few men aged 18 to 49 years were included in the cohort. Each donor's leukapheresis produced roughly between roughly 0.94 and 9.5 billion PBMCs. Libraries were prepared and TCR repertoires were sequenced by different laboratories using diverse techniques, in order to increase sequencing depth and limit assay-specific biases. For each donor, CD4 naive and CD4 memory were each given three plates, CD8 naive was given two plates, and CD8 memory was given one plate. To estimate repertoire size and how much clonotype sharing occurs between individuals, the study deeply sequenced the blood TCR repertoires of 4 to 6 healthy adults.

The donors were healthy, HIV-negative adults who had no recently reported acute infections or vaccinations. All donors were Caucasian adults living in Nashville, Tennessee, USA. CD4+ T cells were enriched by magnetic negative selection, after which naive cells were positively selected on CD45RA and the negative fraction was taken as the memory subset. Blood was collected by leukapheresis, and PBMCs were isolated by Ficoll-Histopaque density gradient centrifugation and then cryopreserved in liquid nitrogen vapor phase. Analytical flow cytometry was used to check the purity and quantity of every magnetically sorted T cell population. Each sorted fraction had its genomic DNA isolated and then quantified by UV absorbance on a Nanodrop 2000c. Including cysteine and phenylalanine, the CDR3 has 14 amino acids. This entry keeps only the CDR3 DNA: 42 bases, framed from base 1. V lost 0 bases and J lost 5 bases; the stretch between them is 11 bases long. The germline V gene (reference sequence) yields SGHNT for CDR1 and YYREEE for CDR2.

The investigation overall reported the following: Sampling was restricted to blood, and TCR repertoires in tissues likely differ from the TCR repertoires found in blood. When several donors were compared, the shared fraction of clonotypes was roughly 5% for naive CD4, 3.5% for naive CD8, more than 2% for memory CD4, and roughly 0.4% for memory CD8. Incomplete sequencing was indicated by rarefaction of sorted-subset datasets, despite the large sequencing depth. Naive subsets generally had larger estimated clonotype richness than memory subsets did. Based on pairwise subsampling, the degree of clonotype sharing among donors was expected to be affected by sequencing depth. Because the study included a small number of donors, the genetic and exposure-history diversity represented was limited. Higher generation probabilities were observed for clonotypes shared by all four sorted-subset donors than for non-shared clonotypes.

Sequencing used naive CD4+ T cells from PBMCs. This specimen's cell subset or site label, interpreted: CD45RA+ positively selected. This receptor was identified in a young man in good health. Some clones in this sample may be carry-over from other donors' samples. The chain is made from TRBV5-4 and TRBJ1-1, and the D gene may be TRBD1, 5 bases matching. This receptor carries the CDR3 CASSLGQGGTEAFF. The DNA sequence follows: TGTGCCAGCAGCTTGGGCCAGGGAGGGACTGAAGCTTTCTTT.